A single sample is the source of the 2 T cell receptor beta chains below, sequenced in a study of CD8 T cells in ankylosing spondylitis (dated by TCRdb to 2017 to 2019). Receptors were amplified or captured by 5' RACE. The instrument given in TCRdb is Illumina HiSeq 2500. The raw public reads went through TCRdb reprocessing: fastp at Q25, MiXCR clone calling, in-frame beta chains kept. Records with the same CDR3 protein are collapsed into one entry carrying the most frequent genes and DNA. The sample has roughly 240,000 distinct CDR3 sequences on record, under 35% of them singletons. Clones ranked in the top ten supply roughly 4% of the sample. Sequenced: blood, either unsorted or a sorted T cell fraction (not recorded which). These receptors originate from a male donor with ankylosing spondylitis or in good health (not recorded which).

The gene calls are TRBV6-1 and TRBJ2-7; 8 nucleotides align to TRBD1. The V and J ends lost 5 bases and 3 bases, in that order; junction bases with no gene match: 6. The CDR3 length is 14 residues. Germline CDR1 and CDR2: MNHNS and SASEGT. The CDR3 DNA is TGTGCCAGCAGTATCGGGACAGGAGGCTACGAGCAGTACTTC. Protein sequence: CASSIGTGGYEQYF.

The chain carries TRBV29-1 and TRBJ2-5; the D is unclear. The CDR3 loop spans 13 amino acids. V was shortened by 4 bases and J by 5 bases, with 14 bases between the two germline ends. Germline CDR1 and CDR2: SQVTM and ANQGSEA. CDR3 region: CSVVRLSLETQYF. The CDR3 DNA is TGCAGCGTTGTCCGCTTATCTCTCGAGACCCAGTACTTC.